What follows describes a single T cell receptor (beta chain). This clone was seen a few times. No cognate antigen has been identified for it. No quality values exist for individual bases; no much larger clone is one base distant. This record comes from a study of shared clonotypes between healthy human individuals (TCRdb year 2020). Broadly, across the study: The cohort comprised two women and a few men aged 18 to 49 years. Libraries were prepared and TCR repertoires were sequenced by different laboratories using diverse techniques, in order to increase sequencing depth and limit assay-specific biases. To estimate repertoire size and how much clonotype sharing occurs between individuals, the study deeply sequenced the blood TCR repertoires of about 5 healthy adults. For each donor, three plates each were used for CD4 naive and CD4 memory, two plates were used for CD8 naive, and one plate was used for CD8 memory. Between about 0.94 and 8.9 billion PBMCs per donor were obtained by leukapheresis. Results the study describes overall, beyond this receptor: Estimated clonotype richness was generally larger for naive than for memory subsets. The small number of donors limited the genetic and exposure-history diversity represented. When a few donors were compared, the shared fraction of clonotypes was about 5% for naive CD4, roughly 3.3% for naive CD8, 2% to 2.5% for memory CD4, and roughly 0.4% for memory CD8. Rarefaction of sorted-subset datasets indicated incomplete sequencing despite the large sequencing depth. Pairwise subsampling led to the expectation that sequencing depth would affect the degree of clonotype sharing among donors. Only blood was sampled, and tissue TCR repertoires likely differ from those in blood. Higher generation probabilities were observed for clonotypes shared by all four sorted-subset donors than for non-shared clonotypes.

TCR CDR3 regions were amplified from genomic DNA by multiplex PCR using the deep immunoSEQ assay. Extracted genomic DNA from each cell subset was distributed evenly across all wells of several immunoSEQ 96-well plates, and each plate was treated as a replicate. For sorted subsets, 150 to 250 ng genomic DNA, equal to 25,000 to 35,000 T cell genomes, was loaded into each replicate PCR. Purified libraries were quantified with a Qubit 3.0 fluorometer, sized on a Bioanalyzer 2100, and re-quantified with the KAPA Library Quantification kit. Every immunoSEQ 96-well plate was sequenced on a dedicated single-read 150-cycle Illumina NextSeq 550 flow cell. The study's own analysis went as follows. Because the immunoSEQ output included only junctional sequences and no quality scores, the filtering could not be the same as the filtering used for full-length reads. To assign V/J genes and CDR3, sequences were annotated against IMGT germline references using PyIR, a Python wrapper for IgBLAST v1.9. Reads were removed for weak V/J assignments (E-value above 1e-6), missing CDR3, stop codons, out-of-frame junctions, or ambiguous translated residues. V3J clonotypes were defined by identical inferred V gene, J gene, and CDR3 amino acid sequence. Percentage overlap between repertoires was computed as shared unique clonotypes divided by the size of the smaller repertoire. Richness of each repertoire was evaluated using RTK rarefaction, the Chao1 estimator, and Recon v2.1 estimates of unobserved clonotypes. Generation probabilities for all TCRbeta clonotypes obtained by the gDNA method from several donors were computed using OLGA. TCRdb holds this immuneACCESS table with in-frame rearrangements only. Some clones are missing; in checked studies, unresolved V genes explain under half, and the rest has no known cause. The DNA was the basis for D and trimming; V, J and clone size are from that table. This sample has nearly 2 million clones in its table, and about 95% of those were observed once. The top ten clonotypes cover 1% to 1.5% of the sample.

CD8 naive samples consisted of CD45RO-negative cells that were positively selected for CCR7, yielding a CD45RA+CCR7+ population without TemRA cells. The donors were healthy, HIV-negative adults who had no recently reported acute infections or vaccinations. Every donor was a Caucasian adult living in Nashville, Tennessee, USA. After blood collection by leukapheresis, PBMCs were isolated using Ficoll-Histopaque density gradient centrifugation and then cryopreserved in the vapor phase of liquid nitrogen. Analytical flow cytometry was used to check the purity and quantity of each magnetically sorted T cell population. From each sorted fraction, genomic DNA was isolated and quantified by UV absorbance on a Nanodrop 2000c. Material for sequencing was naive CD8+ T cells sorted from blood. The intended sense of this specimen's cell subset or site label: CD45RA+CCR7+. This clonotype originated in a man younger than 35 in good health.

The nucleotides read TGTGCCAGCAGTGGACAGGACACTGAAGCTTTCTTT. This translates into CASSGQDTEAFF. This sequence uses TRBV28 and TRBJ1-1; 7 of the junction bases match TRBD1. From the cysteine up to the phenylalanine, the CDR3 has a length of 12 residues. The entry retains the CDR3 DNA only, 36 bases that are in frame from base 1. The germline V gene specifies MDHEN as CDR1 and SYDVKM as CDR2. Trimming removed 5 bases from V and 3 bases from J; the gene matches leave 0 bases unexplained.